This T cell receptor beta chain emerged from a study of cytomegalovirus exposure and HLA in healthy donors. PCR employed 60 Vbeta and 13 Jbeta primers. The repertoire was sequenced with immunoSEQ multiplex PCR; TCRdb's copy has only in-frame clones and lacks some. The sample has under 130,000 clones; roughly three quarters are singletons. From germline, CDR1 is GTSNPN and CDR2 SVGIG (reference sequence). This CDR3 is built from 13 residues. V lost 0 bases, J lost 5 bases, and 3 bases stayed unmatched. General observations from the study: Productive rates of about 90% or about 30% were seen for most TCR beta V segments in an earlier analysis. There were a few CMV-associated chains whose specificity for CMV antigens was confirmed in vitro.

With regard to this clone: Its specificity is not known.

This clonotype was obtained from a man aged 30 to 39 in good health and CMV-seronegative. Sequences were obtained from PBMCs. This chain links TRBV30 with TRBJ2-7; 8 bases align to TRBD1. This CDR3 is CAWSVQGANEQYF. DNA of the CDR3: TGTGCCTGGAGTGTCCAGGGGGCGAACGAGCAGTACTTC.